Listed below are T cell receptor beta chains from one sample, sequenced in a study of blood T cell repertoires in COVID-19. Sequenced by immunoSEQ multiplex PCR; TCRdb stores in-frame clones only, minus some. The sample lists 160,000 or so clones; 82% were seen once. Sequenced input: peripheral blood. Receptors were obtained from a woman between 70 and 85 years old with acute or convalescent COVID-19. Both conserved end residues are part of each CDR3. D genes are given only for firm matches. Not every row has a clone size; where given, it reads once, few, many or a size class.

d_gene: -
v_gene: TRBV7-2
j_gene: TRBJ2-7
abundance: -
CDR3aa: CASSLGHSSYEQYF
CDR3nt: TGTGCCAGCAGCTTAGGACACAGCTCCTACGAGCAGTACTTC

d_gene: TRBD1
v_gene: TRBV7-8
j_gene: TRBJ2-3
abundance: -
CDR3aa: CASSLRTGAPDTQYF
CDR3nt: TGTGCCAGCAGCTTACGGACAGGGGCCCCAGATACGCAGTATTTT

d_gene: TRBD1
v_gene: TRBV6-5
j_gene: TRBJ1-6
abundance: few
CDR3aa: CASSLGQKGTSPLHF
CDR3nt: TGTGCCAGCAGTTTGGGACAGAAGGGAACTTCACCCCTCCACTTT

d_gene: TRBD1
v_gene: TRBV4-3
j_gene: TRBJ1-1
abundance: -
CDR3aa: CASSQGTGGSMNTEAFF
CDR3nt: TGCGCCAGCAGCCAAGGAACAGGGGGTTCGATGAACACTGAAGCTTTCTTT

d_gene: -
v_gene: TRBV28
j_gene: TRBJ1-2
abundance: -
CDR3aa: CALLANYGYTF
CDR3nt: TGTGCCTTACTGGCTAACTATGGCTACACCTTC

d_gene: TRBD1
v_gene: TRBV10-3
j_gene: TRBJ2-3
abundance: -
CDR3aa: CAISRDRETDTQYF
CDR3nt: TGTGCCATCAGCAGGGACAGGGAGACAGATACGCAGTATTTT

d_gene: TRBD2
v_gene: TRBV7-2
j_gene: TRBJ2-7
abundance: -
CDR3aa: CASSLDGRGSYEQYF
CDR3nt: TGTGCCAGCAGCTTAGATGGGAGGGGATCCTACGAGCAGTACTTC

d_gene: -
v_gene: TRBV5-1
j_gene: TRBJ2-5
abundance: -
CDR3aa: CASTLLGGRGETQYF
CDR3nt: TGCGCCAGCACCCTTTTGGGAGGTCGTGGGGAGACCCAGTACTTC

d_gene: -
v_gene: TRBV11-3
j_gene: TRBJ2-5
abundance: -
CDR3aa: CASSSVGETQYF
CDR3nt: TGTGCCAGCAGCTCGGTTGGAGAGACCCAGTACTTC

d_gene: TRBD1
v_gene: TRBV4-1
j_gene: TRBJ1-2
abundance: -
CDR3aa: CASSQGGEGQGYGYTF
CDR3nt: TGCGCCAGCAGCCAAGGGGGAGAAGGACAGGGGTATGGCTACACCTTC

d_gene: TRBD2
v_gene: TRBV9
j_gene: TRBJ2-1
abundance: -
CDR3aa: CASSVVGTSSYNEQFF
CDR3nt: TGTGCCAGCAGCGTAGTTGGGACTAGCAGTTACAATGAGCAGTTCTTC

d_gene: TRBD2
v_gene: TRBV6-2/TRBV6-3
j_gene: TRBJ2-7
abundance: once
CDR3aa: CASSRLAGGEGEQYF
CDR3nt: TGTGCCAGCAGTCGACTAGCGGGGGGCGAAGGGGAGCAGTACTTC

d_gene: TRBD1
v_gene: TRBV29-1
j_gene: TRBJ1-4
abundance: -
CDR3aa: CSGATGALNEKLFF
CDR3nt: TGCAGCGGCGCAACAGGGGCCCTGAATGAAAAACTGTTTTTT

d_gene: -
v_gene: TRBV18
j_gene: TRBJ1-1
abundance: -
CDR3aa: CASSPRQVQNTEAFF
CDR3nt: TGTGCCAGCTCACCAAGGCAGGTTCAGAACACTGAAGCTTTCTTT

d_gene: -
v_gene: TRBV11-2
j_gene: TRBJ1-2
abundance: few
CDR3aa: CASSLVSGDGYTF
CDR3nt: TGTGCCAGCAGCTTAGTTTCAGGGGATGGCTACACCTTC

d_gene: -
v_gene: TRBV5-6
j_gene: TRBJ2-3
abundance: -
CDR3aa: CASSLGLIRDTQYF
CDR3nt: TGTGCCAGCAGCTTGGGACTTATCAGAGATACGCAGTATTTT

d_gene: -
v_gene: TRBV9
j_gene: TRBJ1-3
abundance: -
CDR3aa: CASGHQDGEAYF
CDR3nt: TGTGCCAGCGGACACCAAGATGGTGAAGCGTATTTT

d_gene: TRBD1
v_gene: TRBV18
j_gene: TRBJ2-5
abundance: -
CDR3aa: CASSPLSGQQETQYF
CDR3nt: TGTGCCAGCTCACCACTATCGGGACAGCAAGAGACCCAGTACTTC

d_gene: -
v_gene: TRBV18
j_gene: TRBJ2-5
abundance: -
CDR3aa: CASSPRTQETQYF
CDR3nt: TGTGCCAGCTCACCACGGACTCAAGAGACCCAGTACTTC

d_gene: -
v_gene: TRBV5-5
j_gene: TRBJ2-7
abundance: few
CDR3aa: CASSFQVGPTYEQYF
CDR3nt: TGTGCCAGCAGCTTTCAAGTGGGGCCCACCTACGAGCAGTACTTC

d_gene: -
v_gene: TRBV7-2
j_gene: TRBJ1-1
abundance: -
CDR3aa: CASSLDRNTEAFF
CDR3nt: TGTGCCAGCAGCTTAGATCGGAACACTGAAGCTTTCTTT

d_gene: TRBD1
v_gene: TRBV19
j_gene: TRBJ1-1
abundance: -
CDR3aa: CASSRWSPTGDTEAFF
CDR3nt: TGTGCCAGTAGTAGGTGGTCCCCGACAGGGGACACTGAAGCTTTCTTT

d_gene: TRBD2
v_gene: TRBV5-4
j_gene: TRBJ2-7
abundance: few
CDR3aa: CASSVGLAGYSYEQYF
CDR3nt: TGTGCCAGCAGCGTAGGACTAGCGGGTTACTCCTACGAGCAGTACTTC

d_gene: -
v_gene: TRBV5-1
j_gene: TRBJ2-5
abundance: -
CDR3aa: CASSLPGMETQYF
CDR3nt: TGCGCCAGCAGCTTGCCCGGGATGGAGACCCAGTACTTC

d_gene: -
v_gene: TRBV6-5
j_gene: TRBJ2-3
abundance: -
CDR3aa: CASSRGTDTQYF
CDR3nt: TGTGCCAGCAGTCGGGGGACAGATACGCAGTATTTT

d_gene: TRBD2
v_gene: TRBV5-4
j_gene: TRBJ2-7
abundance: -
CDR3aa: CASSWGTSGTYEQYF
CDR3nt: TGTGCCAGCAGCTGGGGGACTAGCGGGACTTACGAGCAGTACTTC

d_gene: -
v_gene: TRBV5-1
j_gene: TRBJ1-2
abundance: once
CDR3aa: CASSLAFYGYTF
CDR3nt: TGCGCCAGCAGCCTAGCGTTCTATGGCTACACCTTC

d_gene: -
v_gene: TRBV15
j_gene: TRBJ2-1
abundance: few
CDR3aa: CATSNNNEQFF
CDR3nt: TGTGCCACCAGCAACAACAATGAGCAGTTCTTC

d_gene: -
v_gene: TRBV29-1
j_gene: TRBJ1-5
abundance: -
CDR3aa: CSVEERGLPLGRDSNQPQHF
CDR3nt: TGCAGCGTTGAAGAAAGGGGCCTTCCTCTAGGCCGTGATAGCAATCAGCCCCAGCATTTT

d_gene: TRBD1
v_gene: TRBV7-9
j_gene: TRBJ2-1
abundance: -
CDR3aa: CASRGTGGSSYNEQFF
CDR3nt: TGTGCCAGCAGGGGGACAGGGGGGAGCTCCTACAATGAGCAGTTCTTC

d_gene: -
v_gene: TRBV19
j_gene: TRBJ2-7
abundance: few
CDR3aa: CASSTTPHGVQYF
CDR3nt: TGTGCCAGTAGTACCACACCTCACGGGGTGCAGTACTTC

d_gene: TRBD2
v_gene: TRBV9
j_gene: TRBJ2-1
abundance: once
CDR3aa: CASSVDPTSGREQFF
CDR3nt: TGTGCCAGCAGCGTAGACCCAACTAGCGGCCGTGAGCAGTTCTTC

d_gene: -
v_gene: TRBV7-2
j_gene: TRBJ2-3
abundance: -
CDR3aa: CASSETRWRTDTQYF
CDR3nt: TGTGCCAGCAGCGAAACTAGATGGCGAACAGATACGCAGTATTTT

d_gene: -
v_gene: TRBV5-1
j_gene: TRBJ2-5
abundance: once
CDR3aa: CASSSRGAPQETQYF
CDR3nt: TGCGCCAGCAGCTCCCGGGGGGCTCCTCAAGAGACCCAGTACTTC

d_gene: TRBD2
v_gene: TRBV5-1
j_gene: TRBJ2-7
abundance: -
CDR3aa: CASSLDLAGYEQYF
CDR3nt: TGCGCCAGCAGCTTGGATCTAGCGGGCTACGAGCAGTACTTC

d_gene: -
v_gene: TRBV5-4
j_gene: TRBJ2-1
abundance: -
CDR3aa: CASSLFGKHNEQFF
CDR3nt: TGTGCCAGCAGCTTGTTCGGGAAACACAATGAGCAGTTCTTC

d_gene: -
v_gene: TRBV19
j_gene: TRBJ1-2
abundance: once
CDR3aa: CASSILRGNYGYTF
CDR3nt: TGTGCCAGTAGTATATTGCGGGGGAACTATGGCTACACCTTC

d_gene: TRBD1
v_gene: TRBV19
j_gene: TRBJ1-2
abundance: -
CDR3aa: CASSTSQGVYYGYTF
CDR3nt: TGTGCCAGTAGCACCTCCCAGGGGGTTTACTACGGCTACACCTTC

d_gene: -
v_gene: TRBV19
j_gene: TRBJ1-1
abundance: -
CDR3aa: CASRLTTNTEAFF
CDR3nt: TGTGCCAGTAGATTGACAACGAACACTGAAGCTTTCTTT

d_gene: TRBD1
v_gene: TRBV7-9
j_gene: TRBJ1-1
abundance: -
CDR3aa: CASSLSMARGDTEAFF
CDR3nt: TGTGCCAGCAGCTTAAGTATGGCCAGGGGGGACACTGAAGCTTTCTTT

d_gene: TRBD1
v_gene: TRBV28
j_gene: TRBJ1-1
abundance: -
CDR3aa: CATRYRGFNTEAFF
CDR3nt: TGTGCCACCCGTTACAGGGGTTTTAACACTGAAGCTTTCTTT

d_gene: TRBD2
v_gene: TRBV3-1/TRBV3-2
j_gene: TRBJ2-4
abundance: -
CDR3aa: CASSQPLAVPTAKNIQYF
CDR3nt: TGTGCCAGCAGCCAACCACTAGCGGTCCCTACAGCCAAAAACATTCAGTACTTC

d_gene: -
v_gene: TRBV29-1
j_gene: TRBJ2-7
abundance: few
CDR3aa: CSVSIGGYEQYF
CDR3nt: TGCAGCGTTTCTATCGGGGGTTACGAGCAGTACTTC

d_gene: TRBD1
v_gene: TRBV28
j_gene: TRBJ2-7
abundance: -
CDR3aa: CASSPQGVGPIYEQYF
CDR3nt: TGTGCCAGCAGTCCCCAGGGGGTCGGGCCGATTTACGAGCAGTACTTC

d_gene: TRBD1
v_gene: TRBV9
j_gene: TRBJ2-7
abundance: -
CDR3aa: CASSATGHSYEQYF
CDR3nt: TGTGCCAGCAGCGCGACAGGGCACTCCTACGAGCAGTACTTC

d_gene: -
v_gene: TRBV5-1
j_gene: TRBJ1-6
abundance: -
CDR3aa: CASSLNRDYNSPLHF
CDR3nt: TGCGCCAGCAGCTTAAACAGGGATTATAATTCACCCCTCCACTTT

d_gene: TRBD1
v_gene: TRBV18
j_gene: TRBJ1-2
abundance: -
CDR3aa: CASSLGQSLYGYTF
CDR3nt: TGTGCCAGCTCCTTGGGACAGTCACTCTATGGCTACACCTTC

d_gene: TRBD1
v_gene: TRBV7-2
j_gene: TRBJ1-2
abundance: -
CDR3aa: CASSLQTGERYGYTF
CDR3nt: TGTGCCAGCAGCCTACAGACAGGGGAGAGGTATGGCTACACCTTC

d_gene: TRBD1
v_gene: TRBV23-1
j_gene: TRBJ2-7
abundance: -
CDR3aa: CASSPAGHRGRLEAYEQYF
CDR3nt: TGCGCCAGCAGTCCCGCCGGCCACAGGGGAAGGTTAGAAGCTTACGAGCAGTACTTC

d_gene: -
v_gene: TRBV6-5
j_gene: TRBJ2-7
abundance: once
CDR3aa: CASSSGLTTYEQYF
CDR3nt: TGTGCCAGCAGTTCGGGACTTACGACCTACGAGCAGTACTTC

d_gene: TRBD2
v_gene: TRBV15
j_gene: TRBJ2-7
abundance: -
CDR3aa: CATSRAIAGGSYEQYF
CDR3nt: TGTGCCACCAGCAGAGCCATAGCGGGGGGGTCCTACGAGCAGTACTTC

d_gene: -
v_gene: TRBV30
j_gene: TRBJ2-7
abundance: -
CDR3aa: CAWSVQSGQYF
CDR3nt: TGTGCCTGGAGTGTACAGTCTGGGCAGTACTTC

d_gene: TRBD1
v_gene: TRBV28
j_gene: TRBJ1-2
abundance: -
CDR3aa: CASVQGESGYTF
CDR3nt: TGTGCCAGCGTTCAGGGGGAATCCGGCTACACCTTC

d_gene: -
v_gene: TRBV7-2
j_gene: TRBJ1-3
abundance: -
CDR3aa: CASSPDRLPGNTIYF
CDR3nt: TGTGCCAGCAGCCCTGACAGGCTACCTGGAAACACCATATATTTT

d_gene: -
v_gene: TRBV7-2
j_gene: TRBJ2-7
abundance: -
CDR3aa: CASSPVLGLFEQYF
CDR3nt: TGTGCCAGCAGTCCTGTGCTGGGGCTGTTCGAGCAGTACTTC

d_gene: TRBD1
v_gene: TRBV15
j_gene: TRBJ2-1
abundance: -
CDR3aa: CATSRGDRNYNEQFF
CDR3nt: TGTGCCACCAGCAGAGGGGACAGGAATTACAATGAGCAGTTCTTC

d_gene: -
v_gene: TRBV6-5
j_gene: TRBJ1-1
abundance: -
CDR3aa: CASTEGREAFF
CDR3nt: TGTGCCAGCACCGAGGGAAGAGAAGCTTTCTTT